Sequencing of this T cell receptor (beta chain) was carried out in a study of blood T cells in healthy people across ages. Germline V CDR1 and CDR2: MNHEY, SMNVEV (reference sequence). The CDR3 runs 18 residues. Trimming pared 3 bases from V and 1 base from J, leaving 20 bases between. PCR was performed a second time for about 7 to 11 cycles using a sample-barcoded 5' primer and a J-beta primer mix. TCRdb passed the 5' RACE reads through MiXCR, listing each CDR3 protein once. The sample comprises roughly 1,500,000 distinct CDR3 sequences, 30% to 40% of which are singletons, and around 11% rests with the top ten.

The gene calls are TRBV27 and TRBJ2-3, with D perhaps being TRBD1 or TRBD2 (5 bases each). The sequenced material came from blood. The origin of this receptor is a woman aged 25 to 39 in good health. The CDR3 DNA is TGTGCCAGCAGTTTTATAATTGCCGGGGCTCTAGGCACAGATACGCAGTATTTT. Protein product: CASSFIIAGALGTDTQYF.